This T cell receptor (beta chain) comes out of a study of blood T cell repertoires in COVID-19. The repertoire was sequenced with immunoSEQ multiplex PCR; TCRdb's copy has only in-frame clones and lacks some. The data show around 250,000 clones, approximately 85% seen once. This TCR was sampled from a man in his fifties with active or convalescent COVID-19. Sequencing used peripheral blood.

CDR3 region: CASADSSSYNEQFF. CDR3 nucleotide sequence: TGTGCCAGCGCTGACTCTAGCTCCTACAATGAGCAGTTCTTC. The rearrangement joins TRBV3-1 (or the pseudogene TRBV3-2) to TRBJ2-1; D uncertain. The germline V and J ends were trimmed by 8 bases and 0 bases, with 11 bases remaining between them. The CDR3 has 14 residues. Looked up from germline, CDR1 is LGHDT and CDR2 is YNNKEL (reference sequence).